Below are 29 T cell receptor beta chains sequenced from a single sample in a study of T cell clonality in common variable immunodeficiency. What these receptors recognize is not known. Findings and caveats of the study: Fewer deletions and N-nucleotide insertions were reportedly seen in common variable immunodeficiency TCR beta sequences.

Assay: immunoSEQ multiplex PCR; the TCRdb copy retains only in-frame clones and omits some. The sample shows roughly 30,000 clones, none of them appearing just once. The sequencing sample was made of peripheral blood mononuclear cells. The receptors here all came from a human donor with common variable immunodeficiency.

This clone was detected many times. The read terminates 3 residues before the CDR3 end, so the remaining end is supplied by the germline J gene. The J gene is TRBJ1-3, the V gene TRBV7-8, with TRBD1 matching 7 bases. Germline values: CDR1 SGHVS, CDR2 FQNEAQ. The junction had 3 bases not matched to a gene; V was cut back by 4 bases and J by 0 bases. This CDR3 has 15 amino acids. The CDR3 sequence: CASSSGQPSGNTIYF. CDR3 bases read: TGTGCCAGCAGCTCGGGACAGCCCTCTGGAAACACC.

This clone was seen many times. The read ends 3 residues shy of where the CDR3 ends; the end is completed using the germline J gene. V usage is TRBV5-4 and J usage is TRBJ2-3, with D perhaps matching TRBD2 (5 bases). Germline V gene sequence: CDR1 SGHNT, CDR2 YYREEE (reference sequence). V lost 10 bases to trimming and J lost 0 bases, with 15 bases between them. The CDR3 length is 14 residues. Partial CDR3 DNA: TGTGCCTACCCCGCTAGCCAAAGCACAGATACG. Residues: CAYPASQSTDT. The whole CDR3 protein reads CAYPASQSTDTQYF.

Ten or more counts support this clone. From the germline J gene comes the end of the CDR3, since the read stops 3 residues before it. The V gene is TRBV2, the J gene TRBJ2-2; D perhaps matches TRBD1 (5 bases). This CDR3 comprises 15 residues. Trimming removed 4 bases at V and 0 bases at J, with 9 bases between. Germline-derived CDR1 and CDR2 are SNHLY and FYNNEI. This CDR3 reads CASSVSGSNTGELFF. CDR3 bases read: TGTGCCAGCAGTGTGTCAGGGTCGAACACCGGGGAG.

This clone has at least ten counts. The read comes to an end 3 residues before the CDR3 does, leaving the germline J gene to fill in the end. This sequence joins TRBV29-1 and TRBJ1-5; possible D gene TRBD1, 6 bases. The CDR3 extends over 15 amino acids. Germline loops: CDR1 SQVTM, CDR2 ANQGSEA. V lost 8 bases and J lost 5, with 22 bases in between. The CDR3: CSHRGGGNRHQPQHF. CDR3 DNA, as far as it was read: TGCAGCCATAGAGGGGGAGGGAACCGTCATCAGCCC.

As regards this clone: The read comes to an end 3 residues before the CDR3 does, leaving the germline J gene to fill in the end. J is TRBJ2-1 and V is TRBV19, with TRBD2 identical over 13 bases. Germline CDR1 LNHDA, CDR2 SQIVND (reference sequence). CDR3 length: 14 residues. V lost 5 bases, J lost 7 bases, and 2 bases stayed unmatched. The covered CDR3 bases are TGTGCCAGTAGTTGGACTAGCGGGAGAAATGAG. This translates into CASSWTSGRNE. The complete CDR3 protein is CASSWTSGRNEQFF.

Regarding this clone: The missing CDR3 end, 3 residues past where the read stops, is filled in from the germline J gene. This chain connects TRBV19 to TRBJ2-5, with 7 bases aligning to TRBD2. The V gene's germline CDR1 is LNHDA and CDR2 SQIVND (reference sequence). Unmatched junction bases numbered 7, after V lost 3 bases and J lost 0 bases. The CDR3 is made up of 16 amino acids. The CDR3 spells CASSMMAGAHQETQYF. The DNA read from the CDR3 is TGTGCCAGTAGTATGATGGCGGGAGCTCACCAAGAGACC.

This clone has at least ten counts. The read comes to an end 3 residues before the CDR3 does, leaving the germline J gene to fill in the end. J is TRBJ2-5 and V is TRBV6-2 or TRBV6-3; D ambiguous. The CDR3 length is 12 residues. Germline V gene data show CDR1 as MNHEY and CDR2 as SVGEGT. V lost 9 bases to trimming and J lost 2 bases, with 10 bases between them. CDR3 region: CASTAVQETQYF. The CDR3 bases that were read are TGTGCCAGTACGGCGGTACAAGAGACC.

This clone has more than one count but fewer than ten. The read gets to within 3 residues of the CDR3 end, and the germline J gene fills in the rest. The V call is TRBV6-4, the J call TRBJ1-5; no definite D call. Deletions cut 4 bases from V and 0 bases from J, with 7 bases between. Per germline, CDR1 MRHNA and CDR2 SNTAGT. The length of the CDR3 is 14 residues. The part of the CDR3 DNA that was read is TGTGCCAGCAGTGGGTACAATAGCAATCAGCCC. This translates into CASSGYNSNQP. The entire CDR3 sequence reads CASSGYNSNQPQHF.

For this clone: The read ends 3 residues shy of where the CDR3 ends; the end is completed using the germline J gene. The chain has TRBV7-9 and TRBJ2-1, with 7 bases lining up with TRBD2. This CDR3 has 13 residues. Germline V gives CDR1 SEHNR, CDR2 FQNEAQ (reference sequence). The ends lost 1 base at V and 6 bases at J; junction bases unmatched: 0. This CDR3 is CASSLGGGNEQFF. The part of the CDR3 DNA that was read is TGTGCCAGCAGCTTAGGGGGGGGCAATGAG.

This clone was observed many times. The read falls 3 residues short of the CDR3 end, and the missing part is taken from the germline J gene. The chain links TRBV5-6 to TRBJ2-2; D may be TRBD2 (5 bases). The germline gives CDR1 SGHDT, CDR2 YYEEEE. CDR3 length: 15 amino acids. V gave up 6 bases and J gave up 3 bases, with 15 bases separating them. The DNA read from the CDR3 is TGTGCCAGCACCACCGCTAACGGGGACACCGGGGAG. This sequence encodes CASTTANGDTGE. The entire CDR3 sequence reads CASTTANGDTGELFF. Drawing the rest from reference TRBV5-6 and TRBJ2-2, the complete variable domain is DAGVTQSPTHLIKTRGQQVTLRCSPKSGHDTVSWYQQALGQGPQFIFQYYEEEERQRGNFPDRFSGHQFPNYSSELNVNALLLGDSALYLCASTTANGDTGELFFGEGSRLTVL.

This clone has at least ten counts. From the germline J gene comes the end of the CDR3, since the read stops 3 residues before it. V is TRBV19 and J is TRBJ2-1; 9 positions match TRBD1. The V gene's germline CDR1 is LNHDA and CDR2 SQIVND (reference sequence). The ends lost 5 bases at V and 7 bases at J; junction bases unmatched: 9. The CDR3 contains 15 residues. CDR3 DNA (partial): TGTGCCAGTAGTGTGGGACAGGGAGGCTCTAATGAG. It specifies CASSVGQGGSNE. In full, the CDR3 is CASSVGQGGSNEQFF.

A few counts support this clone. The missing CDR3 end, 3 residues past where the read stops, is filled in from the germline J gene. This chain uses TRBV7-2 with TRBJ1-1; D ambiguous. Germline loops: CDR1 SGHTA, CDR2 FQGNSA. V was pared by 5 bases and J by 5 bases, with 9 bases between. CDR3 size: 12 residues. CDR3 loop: CASSVQITEAFF. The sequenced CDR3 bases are TGTGCCAGCAGCGTACAGATTACTGAA.

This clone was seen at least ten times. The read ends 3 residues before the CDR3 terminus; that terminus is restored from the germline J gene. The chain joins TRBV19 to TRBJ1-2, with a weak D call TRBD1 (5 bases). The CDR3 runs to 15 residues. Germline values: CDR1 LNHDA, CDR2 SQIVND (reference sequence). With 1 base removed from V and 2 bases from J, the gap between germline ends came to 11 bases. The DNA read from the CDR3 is TGTGCCAGTAGTATAGTGCGGGGGTCGAACTATGGC. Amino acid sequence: CASSIVRGSNYG. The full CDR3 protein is CASSIVRGSNYGYTF.

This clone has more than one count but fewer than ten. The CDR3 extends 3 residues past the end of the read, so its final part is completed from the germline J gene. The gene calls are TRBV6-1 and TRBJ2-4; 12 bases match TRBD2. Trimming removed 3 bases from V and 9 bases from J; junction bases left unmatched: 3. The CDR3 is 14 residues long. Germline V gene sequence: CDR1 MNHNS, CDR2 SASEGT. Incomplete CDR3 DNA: TGTGCCAGCAGTGAGACTAGCGGGAGTCGCATT. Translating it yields CASSETSGSRI. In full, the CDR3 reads CASSETSGSRIQYF.

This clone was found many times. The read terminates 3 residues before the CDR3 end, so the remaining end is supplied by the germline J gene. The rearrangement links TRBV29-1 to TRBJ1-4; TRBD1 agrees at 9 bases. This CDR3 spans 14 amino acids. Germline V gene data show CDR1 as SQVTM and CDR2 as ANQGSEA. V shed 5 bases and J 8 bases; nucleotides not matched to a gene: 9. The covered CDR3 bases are TGCAGCGTTACCACAGGGGGCGTGAGGGAAAAA. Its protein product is CSVTTGGVREK. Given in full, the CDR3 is CSVTTGGVREKLFF.

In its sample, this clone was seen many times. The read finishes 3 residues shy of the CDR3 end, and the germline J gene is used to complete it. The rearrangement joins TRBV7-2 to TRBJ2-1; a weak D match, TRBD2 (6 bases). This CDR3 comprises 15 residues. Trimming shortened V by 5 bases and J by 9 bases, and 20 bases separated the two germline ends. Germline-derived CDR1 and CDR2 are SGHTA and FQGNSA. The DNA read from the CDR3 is TGTGCCAGCAGCCAACCACCGGGACTTGGTGGTGAG. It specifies CASSQPPGLGGE. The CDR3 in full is CASSQPPGLGGEQFF.

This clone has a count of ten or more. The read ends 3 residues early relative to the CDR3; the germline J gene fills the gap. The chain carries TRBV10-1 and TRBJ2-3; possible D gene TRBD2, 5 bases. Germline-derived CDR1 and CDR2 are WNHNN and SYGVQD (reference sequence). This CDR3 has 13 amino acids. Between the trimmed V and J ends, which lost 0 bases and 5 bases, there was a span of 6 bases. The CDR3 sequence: CASSESRGDTQYF. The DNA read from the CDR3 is TGCGCCAGCAGTGAGTCACGGGGAGATACG.

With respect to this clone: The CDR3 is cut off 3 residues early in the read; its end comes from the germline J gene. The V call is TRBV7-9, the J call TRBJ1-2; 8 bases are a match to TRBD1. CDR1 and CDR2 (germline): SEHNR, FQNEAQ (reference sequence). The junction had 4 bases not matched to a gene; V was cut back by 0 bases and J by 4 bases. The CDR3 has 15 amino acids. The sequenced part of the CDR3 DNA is TGTGCCAGCAGCTTAGCCACAGGGGGTGGCTATGGC. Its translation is CASSLATGGGYG. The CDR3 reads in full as CASSLATGGGYGYTF.

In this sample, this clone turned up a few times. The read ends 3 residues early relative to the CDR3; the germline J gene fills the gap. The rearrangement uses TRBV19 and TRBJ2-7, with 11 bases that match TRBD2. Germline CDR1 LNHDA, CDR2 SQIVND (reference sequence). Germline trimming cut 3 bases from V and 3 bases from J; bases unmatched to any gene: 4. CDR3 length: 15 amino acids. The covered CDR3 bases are TGTGCCAGTAGTATTTCTAGCGGGAGGCTCTACGAG. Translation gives CASSISSGRLYE. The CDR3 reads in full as CASSISSGRLYEQYF.

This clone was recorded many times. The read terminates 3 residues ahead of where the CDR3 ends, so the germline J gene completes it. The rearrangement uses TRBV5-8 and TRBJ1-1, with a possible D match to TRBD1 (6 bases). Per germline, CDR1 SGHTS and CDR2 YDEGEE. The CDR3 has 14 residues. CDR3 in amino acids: CASSLVQGTTRAFF. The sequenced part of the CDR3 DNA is TGTGCCAGCAGCTTGGTTCAGGGGACTACCCGA.

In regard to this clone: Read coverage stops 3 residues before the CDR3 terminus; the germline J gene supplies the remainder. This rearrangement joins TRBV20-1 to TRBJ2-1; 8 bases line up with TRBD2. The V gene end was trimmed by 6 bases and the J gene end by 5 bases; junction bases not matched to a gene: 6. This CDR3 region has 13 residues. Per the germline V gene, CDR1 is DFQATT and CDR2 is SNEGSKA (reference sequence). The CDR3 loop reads CSARGLEDNEQFF. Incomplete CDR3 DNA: TGCAGTGCCCGGGGACTAGAGGACAATGAG.

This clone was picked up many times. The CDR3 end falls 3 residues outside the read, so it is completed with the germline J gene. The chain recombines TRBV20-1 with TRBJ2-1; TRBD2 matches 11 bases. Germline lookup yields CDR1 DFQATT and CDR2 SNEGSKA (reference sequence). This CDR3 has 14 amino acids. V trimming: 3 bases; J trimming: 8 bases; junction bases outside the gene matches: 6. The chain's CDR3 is CSASFSGRVYEQFF. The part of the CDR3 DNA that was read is TGCAGTGCTAGTTTTAGCGGGAGGGTCTATGAG.

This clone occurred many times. The CDR3 bases that were read are TGTGCCAGCAGCTTTGACAGGGATGTGACTGGAAACACC. Translated, it gives CASSFDRDVTGNT. The CDR3, in full, reads CASSFDRDVTGNTIYF. The chain carries TRBV5-4 and TRBJ1-3, with TRBD1 identical over 7 bases. The missing CDR3 end, 3 residues past where the read stops, is filled in from the germline J gene. The CDR3 loop spans 16 amino acids. V shed 2 bases and J 2 bases; nucleotides not matched to a gene: 7. The germline V gene has CDR1 SGHNT and CDR2 YYREEE (reference sequence).

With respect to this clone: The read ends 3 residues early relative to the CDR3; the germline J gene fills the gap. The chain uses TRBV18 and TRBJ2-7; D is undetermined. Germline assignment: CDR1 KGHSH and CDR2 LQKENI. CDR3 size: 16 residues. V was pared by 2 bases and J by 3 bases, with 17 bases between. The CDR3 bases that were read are TGTGCCAGCTCACCAACAGTCGGCCCCATGAGCTACGAG. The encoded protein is CASSPTVGPMSYE. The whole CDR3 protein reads CASSPTVGPMSYEQYF.

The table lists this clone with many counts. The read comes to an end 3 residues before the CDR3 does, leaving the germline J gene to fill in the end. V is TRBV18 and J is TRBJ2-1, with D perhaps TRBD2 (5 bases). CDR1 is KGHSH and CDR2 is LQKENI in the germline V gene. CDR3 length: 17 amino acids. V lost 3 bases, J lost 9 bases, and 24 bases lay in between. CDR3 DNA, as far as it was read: TGTGCCAGCTCACCTGGAGGTGCCGCACAGTTCTTGGGTGAG. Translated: CASSPGGAAQFLGE. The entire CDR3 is CASSPGGAAQFLGEQFF. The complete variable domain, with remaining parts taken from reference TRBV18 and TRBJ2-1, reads NAGVMQNPRHLVRRRGQEARLRCSPMKGHSHVYWYRQLPEEGLKFMVYLQKENIIDESGMPKERFSAEFPKEGPSILRIQQVVRGDSAAYFCASSPGGAAQFLGEQFFGPGTRLTVL.

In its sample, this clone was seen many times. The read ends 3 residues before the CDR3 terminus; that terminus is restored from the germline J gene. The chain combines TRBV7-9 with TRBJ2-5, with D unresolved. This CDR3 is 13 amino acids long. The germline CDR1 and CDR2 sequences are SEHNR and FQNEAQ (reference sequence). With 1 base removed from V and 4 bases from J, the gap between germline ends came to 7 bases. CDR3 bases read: TGTGCCAGCAGCTTAGAGGCGGTAGAGACC. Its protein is CASSLEAVET. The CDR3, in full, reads CASSLEAVETQYF.

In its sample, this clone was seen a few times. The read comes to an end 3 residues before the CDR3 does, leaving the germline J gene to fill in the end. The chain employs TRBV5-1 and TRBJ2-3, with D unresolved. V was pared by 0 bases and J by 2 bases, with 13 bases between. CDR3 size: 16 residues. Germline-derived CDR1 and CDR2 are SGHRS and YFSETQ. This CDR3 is CASSLDPGRYTDTQYF. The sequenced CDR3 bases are TGCGCCAGCAGCTTGGATCCAGGCCGTTACACAGATACG.

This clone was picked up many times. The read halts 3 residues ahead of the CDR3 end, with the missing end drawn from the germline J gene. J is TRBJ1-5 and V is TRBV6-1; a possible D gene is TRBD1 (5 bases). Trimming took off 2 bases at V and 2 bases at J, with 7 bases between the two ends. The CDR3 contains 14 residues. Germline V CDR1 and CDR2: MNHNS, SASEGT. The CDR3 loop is CASSEWGGNQPQHF. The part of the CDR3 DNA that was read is TGTGCCAGCAGTGAATGGGGGGGCAATCAGCCC.

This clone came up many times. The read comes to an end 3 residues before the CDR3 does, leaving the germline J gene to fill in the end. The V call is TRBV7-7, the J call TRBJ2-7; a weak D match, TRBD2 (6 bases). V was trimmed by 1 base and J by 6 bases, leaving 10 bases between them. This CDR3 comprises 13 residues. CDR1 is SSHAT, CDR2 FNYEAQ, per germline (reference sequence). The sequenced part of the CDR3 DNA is TGTGCCAGCAGCTTAGTCCAGGGAGGCGAG. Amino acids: CASSLVQGGE. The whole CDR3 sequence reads CASSLVQGGEQYF.